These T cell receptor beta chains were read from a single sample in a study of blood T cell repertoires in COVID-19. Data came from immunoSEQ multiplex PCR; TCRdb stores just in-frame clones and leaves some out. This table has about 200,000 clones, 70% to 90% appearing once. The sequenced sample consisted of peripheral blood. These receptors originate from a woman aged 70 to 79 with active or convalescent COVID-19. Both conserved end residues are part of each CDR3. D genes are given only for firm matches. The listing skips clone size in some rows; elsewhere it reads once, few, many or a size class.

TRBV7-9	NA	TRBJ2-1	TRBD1	CASSLVETLGQGVYNEQFF	TGTGCCAGCAGCTTAGTCGAGACCTTGGGACAGGGGGTGTACAATGAGCAGTTCTTC
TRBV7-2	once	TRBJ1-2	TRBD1	CASSRDRGDYGYTF	TGTGCCAGCAGCCGGGACAGGGGAGACTATGGCTACACCTTC
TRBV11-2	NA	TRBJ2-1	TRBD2	CASSLRLAEGYNEQFF	TGTGCCAGCAGCTTGAGACTAGCTGAAGGATACAATGAGCAGTTCTTC
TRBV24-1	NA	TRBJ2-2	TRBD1	CATQGVTDTGELFF	TGTGCCACCCAGGGGGTTACGGACACCGGGGAGCTGTTTTTT
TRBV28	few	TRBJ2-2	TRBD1	CASSPSYRGRNGELFF	TGTGCCAGCAGTCCATCCTACAGGGGAAGGAACGGGGAGCTGTTTTTT
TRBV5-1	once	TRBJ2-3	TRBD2	CASGELAGGDTDTQYF	TGCGCCAGCGGAGAACTAGCGGGAGGGGACACAGATACGCAGTATTTT
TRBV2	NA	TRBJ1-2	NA	CASSSVQGLYGYTF	TGTGCCAGCAGTTCGGTTCAGGGGCTCTATGGCTACACCTTC
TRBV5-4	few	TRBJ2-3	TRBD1	CASSLGTGEVSDTQYF	TGTGCCAGCAGCTTGGGGACAGGGGAAGTCTCAGATACGCAGTATTTT
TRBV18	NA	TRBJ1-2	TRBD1	CASSGTAYGYTF	TGTGCCAGCTCGGGGACAGCCTATGGCTACACCTTC
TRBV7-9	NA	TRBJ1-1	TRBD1	CASSFADRGTVTEAFF	TGTGCCAGCAGCTTCGCGGACAGGGGTACCGTCACTGAAGCTTTCTTT
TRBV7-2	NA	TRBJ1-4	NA	CASSPGRGSFTANEKLFF	TGTGCCAGCAGCCCTGGAAGGGGTTCATTCACAGCTAATGAAAAACTGTTTTTT
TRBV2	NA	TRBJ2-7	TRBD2	CASSPWTSGTSYEQYF	TGTGCCAGCAGTCCCTGGACTAGCGGGACCTCCTACGAGCAGTACTTC
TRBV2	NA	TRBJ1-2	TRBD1	CASSTKTGVGYTF	TGTGCCAGCAGTACCAAGACAGGGGTAGGCTACACCTTC
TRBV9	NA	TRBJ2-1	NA	CASSVGARPYNEQFF	TGTGCCAGCAGCGTAGGGGCCAGGCCGTACAATGAGCAGTTCTTC
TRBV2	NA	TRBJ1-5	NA	CASRADRISNQPQHF	TGTGCCAGCAGGGCGGACAGAATCTCCAATCAGCCCCAGCATTTT
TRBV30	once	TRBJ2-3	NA	CAWGPGTPNTDTQYF	TGTGCCTGGGGCCCCGGGACTCCAAACACAGATACGCAGTATTTT
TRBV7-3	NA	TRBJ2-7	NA	CASSLKEDPEQYF	TGTGCCAGCAGCTTAAAGGAGGATCCCGAGCAGTACTTC
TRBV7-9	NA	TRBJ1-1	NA	CASSMTGGLNTEAFF	TGTGCCAGCAGTATGACGGGGGGCTTAAACACTGAAGCTTTCTTT
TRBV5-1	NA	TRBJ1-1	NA	CASSLGGDTEAFF	TGCGCCAGCAGCTTGGGCGGGGACACTGAAGCTTTCTTT
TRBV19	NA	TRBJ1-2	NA	CASSAIAGDYGYTF	TGTGCCAGTAGTGCCATAGCAGGGGATTATGGCTACACCTTC
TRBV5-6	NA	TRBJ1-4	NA	CATFEAWGVSIVTNEKLFF	TGTGCCACTTTTGAGGCATGGGGGGTGAGTATTGTAACTAATGAAAAACTGTTTTTT
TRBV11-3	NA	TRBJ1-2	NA	CASSYRALLGTQGTNYGYTF	TGTGCCAGCAGCTACAGAGCTCTCCTCGGGACCCAGGGGACTAACTATGGCTACACCTTC
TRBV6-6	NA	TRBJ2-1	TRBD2	CASTAGASGSSGQFF	TGTGCCAGCACCGCTGGGGCTAGCGGGAGCTCTGGGCAGTTCTTC
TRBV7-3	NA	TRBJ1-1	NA	CASSLTGAWGTEAFF	TGTGCCAGCAGCTTAACGGGGGCGTGGGGCACTGAAGCTTTCTTT
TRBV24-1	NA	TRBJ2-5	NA	CATSEAWVAGETQYF	TGTGCCACCAGTGAGGCTTGGGTTGCCGGGGAGACCCAGTACTTC
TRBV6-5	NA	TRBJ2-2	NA	CASRRGTSNTGELFF	TGTGCCAGCAGGCGGGGCACATCGAACACCGGGGAGCTGTTTTTT
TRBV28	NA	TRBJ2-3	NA	CASSFRLVGTDTQYF	TGTGCCAGCAGTTTTCGGCTAGTAGGCACAGATACGCAGTATTTT
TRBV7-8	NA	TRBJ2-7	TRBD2	CASSLPGGRSYEQYF	TGTGCCAGCAGCCTCCCGGGGGGAAGGTCCTACGAGCAGTACTTC
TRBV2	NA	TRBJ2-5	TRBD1	CASSEPGTGQETQYF	TGTGCCAGCAGTGAACCCGGGACAGGGCAAGAGACCCAGTACTTC
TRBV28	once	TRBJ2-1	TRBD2	CASSPIGGTSGGVSPNEQFF	TGTGCCAGCAGCCCGATAGGGGGGACTAGCGGGGGCGTGTCCCCGAATGAGCAGTTCTTC
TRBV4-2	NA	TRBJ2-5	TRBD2	CASSQRLAEETQYF	TGTGCCAGCAGCCAAAGACTAGCAGAAGAGACCCAGTACTTC
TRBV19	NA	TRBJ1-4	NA	CASTTGTGVTNEKLFF	TGTGCCAGTACCACAGGAACAGGAGTAACTAATGAAAAACTGTTTTTT
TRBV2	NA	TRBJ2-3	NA	CASTPGDRRRTSTDTQYF	TGTGCCAGCACCCCGGGGGACCGACGCCGGACTAGCACAGATACGCAGTATTTT
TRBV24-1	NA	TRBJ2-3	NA	CATKLTGTDTQYF	TGTGCCACCAAATTGACAGGTACAGATACGCAGTATTTT
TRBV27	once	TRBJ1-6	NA	CASSPTQRVFRAGGSSYNSPLHF	TGTGCCAGCAGTCCGACCCAAAGAGTATTCAGGGCAGGTGGAAGCTCCTATAATTCACCCCTCCACTTT
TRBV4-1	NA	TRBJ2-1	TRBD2	CASSQDPHYSGRANEQFF	TGCGCCAGCAGCCAAGACCCTCACTATAGCGGGAGGGCCAATGAGCAGTTCTTC
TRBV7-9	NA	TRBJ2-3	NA	CASSRRGGLSTDTQYF	TGTGCCAGCAGCCGGAGGGGGGGGCTAAGCACAGATACGCAGTATTTT
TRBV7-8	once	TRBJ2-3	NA	CASSLMPRGSTDTQYF	TGTGCCAGCAGCTTAATGCCGCGGGGCAGCACAGATACGCAGTATTTT
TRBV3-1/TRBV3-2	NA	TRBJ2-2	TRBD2	CASSQESLAGGFGELFF	TGTGCCAGCAGCCAAGAATCACTAGCGGGAGGGTTCGGGGAGCTGTTTTTT
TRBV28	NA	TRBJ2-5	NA	CASSSPAEGRAQYF	TGTGCCAGCAGTTCCCCCGCGGAGGGCAGGGCCCAGTACTTC
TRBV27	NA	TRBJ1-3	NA	CASSPFRGPGNTIYF	TGTGCCAGCAGTCCCTTTAGAGGGCCTGGAAACACCATATATTTT
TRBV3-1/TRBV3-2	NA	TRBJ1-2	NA	CASSQETFHGYTF	TGTGCCAGCAGCCAGGAGACCTTCCATGGCTACACCTTC
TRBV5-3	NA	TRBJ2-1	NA	CARSPGPRELVWINEQFF	TGTGCCAGAAGCCCCGGGCCGAGAGAACTAGTTTGGATCAATGAGCAGTTCTTC
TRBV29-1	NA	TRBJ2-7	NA	CSVGGGTRPYEQYF	TGCAGCGTTGGGGGGGGGACAAGACCTTACGAGCAGTACTTC
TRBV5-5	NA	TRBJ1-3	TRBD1	CASSLDRGFGNTIYF	TGTGCCAGCAGCTTGGACAGGGGCTTTGGAAACACCATATATTTT
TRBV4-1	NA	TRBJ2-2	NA	CASSHTRLGFTGELFF	TGCGCCAGCAGCCACACCCGACTAGGTTTCACCGGGGAGCTGTTTTTT
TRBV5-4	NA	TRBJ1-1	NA	CASSRGGTGGSEAFF	TGTGCCAGCAGCCGGGGGGGGACCGGAGGGTCTGAAGCTTTCTTT
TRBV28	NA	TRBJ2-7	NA	CASSFPPRKDEQYF	TGTGCCAGCAGTTTTCCCCCCAGGAAGGACGAGCAGTACTTC
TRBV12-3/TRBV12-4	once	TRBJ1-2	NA	CASSSTVLTGYTF	TGTGCCAGCAGTTCGACAGTTCTGACAGGCTACACCTTC
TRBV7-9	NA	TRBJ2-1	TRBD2	CASSPRLAGGPLGEQFF	TGTGCCAGCAGCCCCCGACTAGCGGGAGGGCCTCTGGGTGAGCAGTTCTTC
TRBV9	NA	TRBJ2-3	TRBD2	CASSPRIAGGTQYF	TGTGCCAGCAGCCCCCGGATAGCGGGGGGCACGCAGTATTTT
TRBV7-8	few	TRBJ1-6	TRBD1	CASSRPGTGTSSYNSPLHF	TGTGCCAGCAGCCGTCCCGGGACAGGGACCAGCTCCTATAATTCACCCCTCCACTTT
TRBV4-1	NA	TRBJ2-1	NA	CASSQDRASSGNEQFF	TGCGCCAGCAGCCAAGATAGGGCATCTTCGGGGAATGAGCAGTTCTTC
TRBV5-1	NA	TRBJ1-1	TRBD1	CASSQTGGNTEAFF	TGCGCCAGCAGCCAGACAGGGGGGAACACTGAAGCTTTCTTT
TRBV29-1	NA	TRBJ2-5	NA	CSVAGEQETQYF	TGCAGCGTTGCGGGTGAACAAGAGACCCAGTACTTC
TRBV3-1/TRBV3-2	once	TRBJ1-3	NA	CASSQTRQPGNTIYF	TGTGCCAGCAGCCAAACCCGACAACCTGGAAACACCATATATTTT
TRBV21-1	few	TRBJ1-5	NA	CASSKGGDSNQPQHF	TGTGCCAGCAGCAAAGGGGGCGACTCTAATCAGCCCCAGCATTTT
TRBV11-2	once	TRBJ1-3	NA	CASSLVIGLHSGNTIYF	TGTGCCAGCAGCTTAGTAATTGGACTCCATTCTGGAAACACCATATATTTT
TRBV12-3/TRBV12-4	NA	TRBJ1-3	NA	CASSRGLRNTIYF	TGTGCCAGCAGTAGAGGGTTGAGAAACACCATATATTTT
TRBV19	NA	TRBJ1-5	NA	CASSIGWTALRNQPQHF	TGTGCCAGTAGTATAGGTTGGACAGCCCTAAGAAATCAGCCCCAGCATTTT